The TCR beta chain under discussion was sequenced for a study of blood T cell repertoires in COVID-19. Turning to the study itself: The samples span acute and convalescent COVID-19 from the United States, Italy and Spain.

Germline loops: CDR1 SGHNT, CDR2 YYREEE (reference sequence). The CDR3 totals 15 residues. J was trimmed by 4 bases and V by 2 bases; bases with no gene match: 3. TCRdb's table, derived via immunoSEQ multiplex PCR, lists solely in-frame clones and lacks some. Here the sample spans about 74,000 clones, around four fifths being singletons. The source material was peripheral blood. The clonotype comes from a man aged 70-80 years with acute or convalescent COVID-19. The rearrangement links TRBV5-4 to TRBJ2-2, with 9 bases that match TRBD2. The CDR3 protein is CASSLGGGGTGELFF. As DNA, the CDR3 is TGTGCCAGCAGCTTAGGCGGGGGGGGCACCGGGGAGCTGTTTTTT.